The 20 T cell receptor beta chains in this list originate from one sample, sequenced in a study of CD8+ T cells in alopecia areata. After isolation, RNA underwent reverse transcription to generate cDNA as the sequencing template. Some clones are missing from TCRdb's copy, which holds only in-frame ones; the method was immunoSEQ multiplex PCR. There are about 88,000 clones in the sample; 44% occur only once, and roughly 18% lies in the top ten. Stated treatment: oral pan-JAK inhibitor, 5-10 mg twice daily. The starting material was CD8+ T cells sorted from blood, obtained at week 24, from a patient treated with tofacitinib. These receptor sequences come from a human donor with alopecia areata.

The CDR3 region is CASRLGLAKSTDTQYF. The CDR3 nucleotides are TGTGCCAGCAGGTTGGGACTAGCTAAATCCACAGATACGCAGTATTTT. This chain links TRBV7-9 with TRBJ2-3, with 9 bases fitting TRBD2. Trimming at V came to 6 bases and at J to 2 bases, leaving 9 bases not matched to a gene. This CDR3 has 16 residues. The V gene's germline CDR1 is SEHNR and CDR2 FQNEAQ (reference sequence). The variable domain in full, with the rest retrieved from reference TRBV7-9 and TRBJ2-3, is DTGVSQNPRHKITKRGQNVTFRCDPISEHNRLYWYRQTLGQGPEFLTYFQNEAQLEKSRLLSDRFSAERPKGSFSTLEIQRTEQGDSAMYLCASRLGLAKSTDTQYFGPGTRLTVL.

This clone was seen only a few times. The chain combines TRBV27 with TRBJ1-2, with unresolved D. There are 14 residues in the CDR3. V was pared by 5 bases and J by 8 bases, with 18 bases between. Germline V gene lookup returns CDR1 MNHEY and CDR2 SMNVEV (reference sequence). CDR3 sequence reads: CASSPRGPTEGYTF. CDR3 nucleotides: TGTGCCAGCAGTCCAAGAGGACCCACGGAGGGCTACACCTTC.

This chain links TRBV4-1 with TRBJ2-7, with 8 bases matching TRBD1. With V trimmed by 1 base and J by 5 bases, 4 bases remained unmatched. Germline CDR1 reads MGHRA; CDR2 reads YSYEKL. The CDR3 length is 14 residues. The CDR3 loop is CASSQGPGGDEQYF. As DNA, the CDR3 is TGCGCCAGCAGCCAAGGGCCAGGGGGCGACGAGCAGTACTTC.

This clone came up a few times. The gene calls are TRBV27 and TRBJ2-3; D is undetermined. The V and J ends lost 1 base and 5 bases respectively, with 7 bases between them. This CDR3 has 13 residues. Germline V lookup: CDR1 MNHEY, CDR2 SMNVEV (reference sequence). The CDR3, as DNA: TGTGCCAGCAGTTTATGGAGTAAAGATACGCAGTATTTT. Protein: CASSLWSKDTQYF.

The chain recombines TRBV4-1 with TRBJ2-3, with 8 nucleotides matching TRBD2. Germline V lookup: CDR1 MGHRA, CDR2 YSYEKL. This CDR3 is built from 15 residues. Trimming at V came to 0 bases and at J to 11 bases, leaving 10 bases not matched to a gene. The CDR3 region is CASSQDNNGRGLQYF. The CDR3 DNA is TGCGCCAGCAGCCAAGATAACAACGGGAGGGGGTTGCAGTATTTT.

This clone was seen more than once but under ten times. This chain links TRBV7-6 with TRBJ2-2, with D perhaps matching TRBD1 or TRBD2 (5 bases each). CDR3 length equals 14 residues. V was trimmed by 4 bases and J by 3 bases, leaving 9 bases between them. Per germline, CDR1 SGHVS and CDR2 FNYEAQ. The CDR3 DNA reads TGTGCCAGCAGCTCCGGGGCCTACACCGGGGAGCTGTTTTTT. The encoded protein is CASSSGAYTGELFF.

The chain employs TRBV20-1 and TRBJ1-1, with D possibly being TRBD1 (5 bases). Trimming took off 5 bases at V and 5 bases at J, with 9 bases between the two ends. Per germline, CDR1 DFQATT and CDR2 SNEGSKA (reference sequence). This CDR3 contains 11 residues. The CDR3: CSAVRGTEAFF. DNA for the CDR3: TGCAGTGCTGTCCGGGGGACTGAAGCTTTCTTT.

This clone has just a few counts. The V gene is TRBV11-2, the J gene TRBJ2-1; D uncertain. The CDR3 loop spans 12 amino acids. CDR1 and CDR2 (germline): SGHAT, FQNNGV. The V end was cut by 5 bases, the J end by 7 bases, with 9 bases between. CDR3 region: CASSQSRNEQFF. CDR3 coding DNA: TGTGCCAGCAGCCAAAGCCGTAATGAGCAGTTCTTC.

The V and J genes are TRBV30 and TRBJ2-1, with TRBD2 matching over 8 bases. J gave up 6 bases and V 4 bases, and 8 bases lay outside the gene matches. The germline V gene encodes CDR1 GTSNPN and CDR2 SVGIG (reference sequence). This CDR3 comprises 14 residues. The CDR3 reads CAWNVVSGANEQFF. Written as DNA, the CDR3 is TGTGCCTGGAATGTGGTTAGCGGGGCCAATGAGCAGTTCTTC.

V gene TRBV5-6 combines with J gene TRBJ1-4, with 8 bases aligning to TRBD1. With V trimmed by 2 bases and J by 3 bases, 0 bases remained unmatched. CDR3 length equals 14 residues. Germline CDR1 reads SGHDT; CDR2 reads YYEEEE. In DNA form, the CDR3 reads TGTGCCAGCAGCTTACAGGGGGCTAATGAAAAACTGTTTTTT. Protein sequence: CASSLQGANEKLFF.

This clone was seen just once. This chain joins TRBV15 and TRBJ2-7; D gene unclear. Trimming shortened V by 1 base and J by 0 bases, and 7 bases separated the two germline ends. The CDR3 is made up of 14 amino acids. Germline lookup yields CDR1 LNHNV and CDR2 YYDKDF (reference sequence). This chain's CDR3 is CATSRVKDSYEQYF. CDR3 DNA: TGTGCCACCAGCAGAGTAAAAGACTCCTACGAGCAGTACTTC.

V is TRBV30 and J is TRBJ2-2; TRBD2 aligns across 8 bases. The CDR3 sequence is 15 residues long. CDR1 is GTSNPN, CDR2 SVGIG, per germline (reference sequence). V shed 5 bases, J shed 6 bases, and the junction held 11 bases outside the gene matches. In DNA form, the CDR3 reads TGTGCCTGGCACGGCGGGAGGCTTTTCCCCGGGGAGCTGTTTTTT. As protein: CAWHGGRLFPGELFF.

The V and J genes are TRBV9 and TRBJ2-7; TRBD2 matches at 13 bases. V was clipped by 5 bases and J by 7 bases; unmatched bases: 6. In germline, CDR1 is SGDLS, CDR2 YYNGEE. CDR3 length: 14 amino acids. This chain's CDR3 is CASSGTSGASEQYF. In DNA, the CDR3 is TGTGCCAGCAGTGGGACTAGCGGGGCCTCTGAGCAGTACTTC.

This clone has more than one count but fewer than ten. The rearrangement uses TRBV5-4 and TRBJ1-5; the match to TRBD1 covers 8 bases. The junction had 15 bases not matched to a gene; V was cut back by 4 bases and J by 6 bases. Germline V gives CDR1 SGHNT, CDR2 YYREEE (reference sequence). This CDR3 has 17 amino acids. The CDR3 reads CASSQDPRTGLGQPQHF. The CDR3 DNA reads TGTGCCAGCAGCCAAGATCCCAGGACAGGGTTAGGTCAGCCCCAGCATTTT.

V is TRBV9 and J is TRBJ2-5; D is tentatively TRBD1 or TRBD2 (5 bases each). Germline V CDR1 and CDR2: SGDLS, YYNGEE. CDR3 length equals 14 residues. Trimming took off 0 bases at V and 2 bases at J, with 8 bases between the two ends. The CDR3 loop is CASSVAGGQETQYF. Written as DNA, the CDR3 is TGTGCCAGCAGCGTAGCTGGGGGTCAAGAGACCCAGTACTTC.

The chain couples TRBV29-1 to TRBJ2-1, with 8 bases fitting TRBD1. The CDR3 spans 12 residues. Germline CDR1 and CDR2: SQVTM and ANQGSEA. After removal of 5 bases from V and 9 bases from J, the junction contained 6 bases not matched to a gene. This CDR3 is CSVIAGGGEQFF. In DNA form, the CDR3 reads TGCAGCGTTATCGCAGGGGGCGGTGAGCAGTTCTTC.

The V call is TRBV27, the J call TRBJ1-2; possible D gene TRBD1, 5 bases. This CDR3 has 13 amino acids. The germline V gene encodes CDR1 MNHEY and CDR2 SMNVEV (reference sequence). V was pared by 2 bases and J by 2 bases, with 6 bases between. The CDR3 DNA is TGTGCCAGCAGTTTACGGGGGAACTATGGCTACACCTTC. Translated, it gives CASSLRGNYGYTF.

The rearrangement links TRBV25-1 to TRBJ2-2; D ambiguous. V was trimmed by 5 bases and J by 6 bases, leaving 10 bases between them. The CDR3 loop spans 13 amino acids. CDR1 is MGHDK, CDR2 SYGVNS, per germline. The CDR3 loop reads CASSPAEPGELFF. The CDR3 bases are TGTGCCAGCAGTCCCGCCGAACCCGGGGAGCTGTTTTTT.

The V gene is TRBV11-2, the J gene TRBJ2-1; TRBD2 matches 9 bases. Germline CDR1 is SGHAT and CDR2 is FQNNGV. CDR3 length equals 15 residues. Losses at the gene ends were 1 base for V and 5 bases for J; bases not matched to a gene: 3. The chain's CDR3 is CASSLAAGGDNEQFF. The CDR3 coding sequence is TGTGCCAGCAGCTTAGCAGCGGGAGGCGACAATGAGCAGTTCTTC.

This clone was picked up a small number of times. The chain uses TRBV15 and TRBJ2-1, with a tentative D call TRBD2 (6 bases). V was cut by 3 bases and J by 6 bases, with 12 bases left in between. Germline V gene sequence: CDR1 LNHNV, CDR2 YYDKDF (reference sequence). The CDR3 is 14 amino acids. CDR3 coding DNA: TGTGCCACCAGCAGTCGGGACTCCCGCAATGAGCAGTTCTTC. The encoded protein is CATSSRDSRNEQFF.